The clone carrying this T cell receptor (beta chain) has just a few counts. This entry belongs to a study of blood T cell repertoires in COVID-19. Turning to the study itself: Sample material is recorded as cDNA or gDNA derived from T cells, B-cell-depleted T cells, or PBMCs.

CDR3 length: 14 amino acids. The V segment lost 0 bases and the J segment 9 bases; nucleotides outside the gene matches: 5. Germline CDR1 and CDR2: SGDLS and YYNGEE. TCRdb's copy holds only in-frame clones and misses some; the assay was immunoSEQ multiplex PCR. The repertoire includes about 240,000 clones, around 88% of them detected once, and 2.5% to 3.5% sits in the top ten. Everyone who took part was roughly 18 to 89 years old, and they came from about two dozen US areas. The receptor's source is a woman aged 35 to 49 with acute COVID-19. This rearrangement joins TRBV9 to TRBJ2-1, with 8 bases identical to TRBD1. The sequenced sample was PBMCs or T cells enriched from blood (not recorded which). The CDR3 sequence is CASSVVAGGGEQFF. CDR3 sequence (DNA): TGTGCCAGCAGCGTAGTTGCAGGGGGCGGTGAGCAGTTCTTC.